One and the same sample provided the 18 T cell receptor beta chains below, sequenced in a study of cytomegalovirus exposure and HLA in healthy donors. Generated by immunoSEQ multiplex PCR, the TCRdb table keeps only in-frame clones and is missing some. The top ten clones hold around 3% of a sample with about 220,000 clones, about 86% of them seen once. The sample taken for sequencing was PBMCs. These TCRs come from a woman in her late teens or twenties in good health and CMV-seronegative.

The chain employs TRBV11-1 and TRBJ2-3; 12 nucleotides match TRBD1. V was clipped by 5 bases and J by 4 bases; unmatched bases: 10. This CDR3 comprises 17 residues. CDR1 is SGHAT, CDR2 FQDESV, per germline (reference sequence). The CDR3, as DNA: TGTGCCAGCAGCACATTCTCGGGACAGGGGGCGCCAGATACGCAGTATTTT. This sequence encodes CASSTFSGQGAPDTQYF.

This chain uses TRBV10-3 with TRBJ1-5; TRBD1 matches at 8 bases. J lost 10 bases, V lost 2 bases, and 10 bases had no gene match. The CDR3 loop spans 15 amino acids. The germline V gene has CDR1 ENHRY and CDR2 SYGVKD. Written as DNA, the CDR3 is TGTGCCATCAGTGAGGCCTCGACAGGGGAGTTTCCCCAGCATTTT. Encoded protein: CAISEASTGEFPQHF.

V gene TRBV19 combines with J gene TRBJ2-4; TRBD2 is a possible D gene (5 bases). The CDR3 is made up of 14 amino acids. CDR1 and CDR2 (germline): LNHDA, SQIVND (reference sequence). Trimming left V 7 bases short and J 15 bases short, with 25 bases between. CDR3 loop: CASTTGWGINPPYF. As DNA, the CDR3 is TGTGCCAGTACCACGGGATGGGGAATTAATCCCCCGTACTTC.

V is TRBV11-2 and J is TRBJ1-2; possible D gene TRBD1, 5 bases. V was trimmed by 5 bases and J by 7 bases, leaving 23 bases between them. The CDR3 spans 16 residues. Germline V lookup: CDR1 SGHAT, CDR2 FQNNGV. The CDR3 protein is CASSEAAGRGIAGYTF. DNA of the CDR3: TGTGCCAGCAGCGAGGCGGCCGGACGGGGGATTGCTGGCTACACCTTC.

J is TRBJ1-5 and V is TRBV28; TRBD1 matches at 11 bases. CDR3 length equals 14 residues. CDR1 is MDHEN, CDR2 SYDVKM, per germline. V shed 3 bases and J 10 bases; nucleotides not matched to a gene: 5. The CDR3 sequence: CASSLWTGGDPQHF. The CDR3 region has the DNA TGTGCCAGCAGTTTGTGGACAGGGGGCGATCCCCAGCATTTT.

The V and J genes are TRBV7-6 and TRBJ2-7; TRBD2 matches at 7 bases. Germline V gives CDR1 SGHVS, CDR2 FNYEAQ. Germline trimming cut 5 bases from V and 3 bases from J; bases unmatched to any gene: 1. The CDR3 runs 12 residues. CDR3 DNA: TGTGCCAGCAGCCGCGGGGGCTACGAGCAGTACTTC. It yields the protein CASSRGGYEQYF.

This chain uses TRBV6-6 with TRBJ2-1; 10 nucleotides match TRBD2. This CDR3 has 16 residues. Germline V gene sequence: CDR1 MNHNY, CDR2 SVGAGI (reference sequence). V gave up 6 bases and J gave up 4 bases; unmatched junction bases: 9. Here the CDR3 reads CASSLGVAGGYNEQFF. DNA of the CDR3: TGTGCCAGCAGCCTCGGGGTAGCGGGGGGATACAATGAGCAGTTCTTC.

This chain joins TRBV27 and TRBJ2-7, with 11 bases identical to TRBD2. CDR1 and CDR2 (germline): MNHEY, SMNVEV (reference sequence). CDR3 size: 16 residues. The J segment lost 0 bases and the V segment lost 5 bases, leaving 6 bases of the junction unmatched. The CDR3 sequence is CASSPLAGGRSYEQYF. CDR3 in DNA: TGTGCCAGCAGTCCTCTAGCGGGAGGCCGCTCCTACGAGCAGTACTTC.

The chain employs TRBV6-5 and TRBJ1-1; 8 nucleotides agree with TRBD1. The V and J ends lost 1 base and 1 base, in that order; junction bases with no gene match: 2. CDR1 MNHEY and CDR2 SVGAGI come from the germline V gene. The CDR3 loop spans 15 amino acids. The CDR3 DNA reads TGTGCCAGCAGTTACTTAGGACAGGGGAACACTGAAGCTTTCTTT. It encodes CASSYLGQGNTEAFF.

This chain uses TRBV2 with TRBJ2-7; D unclear. Germline CDR1 and CDR2: SNHLY and FYNNEI. Trimming took 1 base from V and 3 from J, leaving 10 bases between them. The CDR3 consists of 14 residues. The CDR3 coding sequence is TGTGCCAGCAGTGAAGGCGGTCCGGGCTACGAGCAGTACTTC. As protein: CASSEGGPGYEQYF.

The chain has TRBV14 and TRBJ2-3; 7 positions agree with TRBD2. V lost 0 bases to trimming and J lost 5 bases; unmatched junction nucleotides: 23. Germline V lookup: CDR1 SGHDN, CDR2 FVKESK. CDR3 length: 21 residues. The CDR3 bases are TGTGCCAGCAGCCAAGAAGGCTCGGCAGACGCTAGCGGCCCTCCTGGAGATACGCAGTATTTT. The encoded protein is CASSQEGSADASGPPGDTQYF.

V and J are TRBV30 and TRBJ2-1, with 7 bases lining up with TRBD2. This CDR3 spans 15 amino acids. The germline V gene has CDR1 GTSNPN and CDR2 SVGIG (reference sequence). Trimming at V came to 2 bases and at J to 6 bases, leaving 10 bases not matched to a gene. The CDR3 DNA is TGTGCCTGGAGTAGCCTAAGACGACTAGCCAATGAGCAGTTCTTC. This codes for CAWSSLRRLANEQFF.

This rearrangement joins TRBV4-1 to TRBJ1-1; TRBD1 agrees at 8 bases. The V gene's germline CDR1 is MGHRA and CDR2 YSYEKL. This CDR3 is built from 14 residues. V shed 4 bases and J 4 bases; nucleotides not matched to a gene: 5. As DNA, the CDR3 is TGCGCCAGCAGCCCCACAGGGGGGTCCACTGAAGCTTTCTTT. This sequence encodes CASSPTGGSTEAFF.

The V and J genes are TRBV6-6 and TRBJ2-1; a possible D gene is TRBD1 (5 bases). The CDR3 length is 12 residues. V was clipped by 2 bases and J by 8 bases, with 7 bases between them. Germline V CDR1 and CDR2: MNHNY, SVGAGI (reference sequence). CDR3 in DNA: TGTGCCAGCAGTTACCAGGGTTATGAGCAGTTCTTC. Translated, it gives CASSYQGYEQFF.

This chain connects TRBV6-4 to TRBJ2-1; perhaps TRBD1 as D (7 bases). V was pared by 5 bases and J by 4 bases, with 15 bases between. The CDR3 runs to 15 residues. Germline CDR1 and CDR2: MRHNA and SNTAGT. CDR3 in amino acids: CASSQSGGYYNEQFF. The CDR3, as DNA: TGTGCCAGCAGTCAATCAGGGGGGTATTACAATGAGCAGTTCTTC.

The V gene is TRBV28, the J gene TRBJ1-4; perhaps TRBD1 as D (5 bases). The ends were cut back, 3 bases at V and 8 bases at J, with 13 bases in the middle. The CDR3 is made up of 14 amino acids. CDR1 is MDHEN and CDR2 is SYDVKM in the germline V gene. The CDR3 bases are TGTGCCAGCAGTTTCGGGGGGGAGTTGGAAAAACTGTTTTTT. It translates to CASSFGGELEKLFF.

V usage is TRBV27 and J usage is TRBJ2-7, with TRBD1 as a possible D gene (6 bases). The CDR3 loop spans 14 amino acids. CDR1 MNHEY and CDR2 SMNVEV come from the germline V gene (reference sequence). V lost 7 bases, J lost 3 bases, and 16 bases lay in between. For the CDR3, the DNA is TGTGCCAGCAAAAAGGACAGAAAAAGCTACGAGCAGTACTTC. Residues: CASKKDRKSYEQYF.

This chain uses TRBV19 with TRBJ2-7; 10 nucleotides align to TRBD2. Germline trimming cut 6 bases from V and 2 bases from J; bases unmatched to any gene: 7. The CDR3 is 15 residues long. Per germline, CDR1 LNHDA and CDR2 SQIVND (reference sequence). The CDR3 sequence: CASSSGLAATYEQYF. CDR3 nucleotides: TGTGCCAGTAGCAGCGGACTAGCGGCTACCTACGAGCAGTACTTC.